This record concerns one T cell receptor beta chain sequence. The entry originates in a study of blood T cell repertoires in COVID-19. CDR1 and CDR2 (germline): SGHTA, FQGNSA. The CDR3 runs 15 residues. The V and J ends lost 5 bases and 5 bases, in that order; junction bases with no gene match: 12. The authors' processing: Reference gene primers were amplified, and this amplification served to estimate nucleated cell counts. This table comes from immunoSEQ multiplex PCR, and its TCRdb copy is limited to in-frame clones, with some not included. V and J calls and clone size are as listed in that table; D and trimming were resolved from the DNA. The sample yields more than 200,000 clones, roughly 90% seen once. The study drew participants aged 18 to 89 years from under 30 US areas.

This clonotype originated in a woman aged 30 to 39 who had recovered from COVID-19. Sequenced material: PBMCs or T cells enriched from blood (not recorded which). The V gene is TRBV7-2, the J gene TRBJ2-7; 7 nucleotides agree with TRBD2. The CDR3, as DNA: TGTGCCAGCAGCCCGAGACGAAACCGGGGGGACGAGCAGTACTTC. Translation: CASSPRRNRGDEQYF.